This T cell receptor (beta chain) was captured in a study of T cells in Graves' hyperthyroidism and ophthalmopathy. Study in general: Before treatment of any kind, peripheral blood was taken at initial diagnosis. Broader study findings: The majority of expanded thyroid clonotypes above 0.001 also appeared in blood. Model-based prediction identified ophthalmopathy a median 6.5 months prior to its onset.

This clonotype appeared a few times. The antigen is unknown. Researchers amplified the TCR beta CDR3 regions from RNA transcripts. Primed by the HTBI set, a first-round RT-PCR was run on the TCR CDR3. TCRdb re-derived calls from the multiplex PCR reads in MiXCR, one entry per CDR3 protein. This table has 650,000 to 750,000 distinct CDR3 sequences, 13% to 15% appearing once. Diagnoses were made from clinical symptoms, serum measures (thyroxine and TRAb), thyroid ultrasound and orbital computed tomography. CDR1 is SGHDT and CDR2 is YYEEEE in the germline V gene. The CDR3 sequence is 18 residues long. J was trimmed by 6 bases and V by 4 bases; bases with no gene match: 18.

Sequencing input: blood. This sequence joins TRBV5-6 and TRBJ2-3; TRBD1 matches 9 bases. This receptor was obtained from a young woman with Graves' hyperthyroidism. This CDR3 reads CASSLRGPGQGRPDTQYF. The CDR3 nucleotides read TGTGCCAGCAGCCTTAGGGGCCCGGGACAGGGACGCCCGGATACGCAGTATTTT.